The rows below give T cell receptor beta chains drawn from one sample of a study of blood T cell repertoires in COVID-19. Only in-frame clones appear in the TCRdb table, and some are missing; sequencing was by immunoSEQ multiplex PCR. The sample holds a few hundred thousand clones, 87% seen once. The specimen sequenced was PBMCs or T cells enriched from blood (not recorded which). These receptor sequences come from a woman aged 45-65 years who had recovered from COVID-19. Each CDR3 is given with its conserved first and last residue. The D gene is left open where the match is weak. Clone size is shown for a subset of rows, as once, few, many or a class of expanded clone.

>-|15|TRBD1|TRBJ2-3|TRBV5-1
TGCGCCAGCAGCCTAGGGGACAGGGATACAGATACGCAGTATTTT
CASSLGDRDTDTQYF
>-|16|TRBD1|TRBJ2-2|TRBV2
TGTGCCAGCAACTTTGTGGAGACAGGGATTGCCGGGGAGCTGTTTTTT
CASNFVETGIAGELFF
>-|15|-|TRBJ1-1|TRBV29-1
TGCAGCGTTGAACAGGCCAGCGGGAGGAACACTGAAGCTTTCTTT
CSVEQASGRNTEAFF
>-|14|-|TRBJ2-7|TRBV3-1/TRBV3-2
TGTGCCAGCAGCCAAGATCGGAGGGCCTACGAGCAGTACTTC
CASSQDRRAYEQYF
>few|15|TRBD2|TRBJ2-1|TRBV18
TGTGCCAGCTCATTCGGACTAGCGGGGTACAATGAGCAGTTCTTC
CASSFGLAGYNEQFF
>-|14|-|TRBJ1-6|TRBV5-1
TGCGCCAGCAGTCGGGACACCGGTAATTCACCCCTCCACTTT
CASSRDTGNSPLHF
>-|16|TRBD1|TRBJ1-2|TRBV13
TGTGCCAGCAGCTTAGGGGACAGGGGTTTCCTTTATGGCTACACCTTC
CASSLGDRGFLYGYTF
>-|14|-|TRBJ1-6|TRBV21-1
TGTGCCAGCACCCAGTGGGACAGGGAGTCACCCCTCCACTTT
CASTQWDRESPLHF
>-|19|TRBD2|TRBJ2-1|TRBV28
TGTGCCAGCAGCCTCTTGCCCAGCGGGGGGGCGCTCCTATACAATGAGCAGTTCTTC
CASSLLPSGGALLYNEQFF
>-|16|-|TRBJ2-1|TRBV5-1
TGCGCCAGCAGCTCCTTAGACAAGCCCCAGGACAATGAGCAGTTCTTC
CASSSLDKPQDNEQFF
>-|13|-|TRBJ1-1|TRBV2
TGTGCCAGCAGTGGCGGGCGGAACACTGAAGCTTTCTTT
CASSGGRNTEAFF
>-|17|TRBD2|TRBJ2-3|TRBV4-2
TGTGCCAGCAGCCATCTTTTGGCGGGGGATAGCACAGATACGCAGTATTTT
CASSHLLAGDSTDTQYF
>once|14|TRBD1|TRBJ1-1|TRBV2
TGTGCCAGCAGGGAGGGACAGAGAAACACTGAAGCTTTCTTT
CASREGQRNTEAFF
>-|12|TRBD1|TRBJ1-2|TRBV28
TGTGCCAGCAGTTTGCGGGACAGGGCCATGTTCTTC
CASSLRDRAMFF
>-|15|-|TRBJ1-1|TRBV9
TGTGCCAGCAGCGTAGTCGGGGGGATGAACACTGAAGCTTTCTTT
CASSVVGGMNTEAFF
>-|13|TRBD1|TRBJ1-1|TRBV7-9
TGTGCCAGCAGCGACAGGGGGAACACTGAAGCTTTCTTT
CASSDRGNTEAFF
>-|14|TRBD1|TRBJ1-6|TRBV28
TGTGCCAGCATATGGGGACAGCATAATTCACCCCTCCACTTT
CASIWGQHNSPLHF
>-|14|-|TRBJ1-2|TRBV6-5
TGTGCCAGCAGTTACGGGGCCGAAGGTTATGGCTACACCTTC
CASSYGAEGYGYTF
>-|12|-|TRBJ1-1|TRBV6-5
TGTGCCAGCAGTTACGGAGGCACTGAAGCTTTCTTT
CASSYGGTEAFF
>-|15|-|TRBJ1-1|TRBV7-2
TGTGCCAGCAGCCCCAATCGGGGGGCAGGCACTGAAGCTTTCTTT
CASSPNRGAGTEAFF
>-|16|TRBD1|TRBJ2-1|TRBV27
TGTGCCAGCAGTCCTCTCGACAGGGGGAGTTACAATGAGCAGTTCTTC
CASSPLDRGSYNEQFF
>-|15|TRBD1|TRBJ2-7|TRBV2
TGTGCCAGCAGATCCCACCGGGACAGGGACTACGAGCAGTACTTC
CASRSHRDRDYEQYF
>-|14|-|TRBJ2-7|TRBV4-2
TGTGCCAGCAGCCCCAATTGGGGCAGTTACGAGCAGTACTTC
CASSPNWGSYEQYF
>-|16|TRBD2|TRBJ2-2|TRBV20-1
TGCAGTGCTAGTCCTGGCGGGGGGGGAAACACCGGGGAGCTGTTTTTT
CSASPGGGGNTGELFF
>-|11|-|TRBJ2-7|TRBV14
TGTGCCAGCAGCCAAGGGACAGCACAGTACTTC
CASSQGTAQYF